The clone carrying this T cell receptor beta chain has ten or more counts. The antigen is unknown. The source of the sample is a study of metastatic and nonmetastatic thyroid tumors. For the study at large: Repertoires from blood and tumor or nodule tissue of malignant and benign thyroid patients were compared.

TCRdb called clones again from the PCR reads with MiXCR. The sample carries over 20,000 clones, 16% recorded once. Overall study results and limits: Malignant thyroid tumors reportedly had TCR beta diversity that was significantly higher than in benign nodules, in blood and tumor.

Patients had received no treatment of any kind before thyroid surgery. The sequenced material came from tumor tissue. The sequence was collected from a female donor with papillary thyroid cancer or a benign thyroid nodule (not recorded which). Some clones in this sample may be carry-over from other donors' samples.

CDR3 in DNA: TGTGCCAGCAGGATGAGAGACCTGCAGAGACGAACTAACTATGGCTACACCTTC. Protein product: CASRMRDLQRRTNYGYTF. The V gene is TRBV6-5, the J gene TRBJ1-2, with D uncertain. CDR1 and CDR2 (germline): MNHEY, SVGAGI. This CDR3 has 18 residues. V was trimmed by 6 bases and J by 0 bases, leaving 23 bases between them.